The 32 T cell receptor beta chains reported below all come from one sample, sequenced in a study of beta chain features in type 1 diabetes. As every portion of the isolated RNA was reverse transcribed, the sequencing read expressed TCRB transcripts. Repertoires were generated with immunoSEQ multiplex PCR, while TCRdb's copy carries only in-frame clones and drops some. Among under 200,000 clones listed, about 8.5% were seen once. Sequencing used central memory CD4+ T cells from blood. These receptors originate from a man between 18 and 35 years old in good health.

V usage is TRBV4-2 and J usage is TRBJ2-5, with D possibly matching TRBD2 (7 bases). The CDR3 runs to 14 residues. Deletions cut 1 base from V and 5 bases from J, with 11 bases between. CDR1 and CDR2 (germline): LGHNA, YNFKEQ. This CDR3 reads CASSQAGGSETQYF. In DNA, the CDR3 is TGTGCCAGCAGCCAAGCGGGGGGCTCGGAGACCCAGTACTTC.

This clone was observed a handful of times. This chain joins TRBV11-2 and TRBJ2-1; D may be TRBD1 (6 bases). Germline V CDR1 and CDR2: SGHAT, FQNNGV. V was clipped by 5 bases and J by 10 bases, with 21 bases between them. The CDR3 has 15 residues. CDR3 sequence (DNA): TGTGCCAGCAGCCCAACCACCACAACAGGGCGCGAGCAGTTCTTC. Translating it yields CASSPTTTTGREQFF.

The genes are TRBV5-6 and TRBJ2-4; possible D gene TRBD2, 5 bases. Germline lookup yields CDR1 SGHDT and CDR2 YYEEEE. V shed 2 bases and J shed 8 bases, with 14 bases lying between them. This CDR3 is 14 amino acids long. CDR3 region: CASSFVSGNYIQYF. CDR3 sequence (DNA): TGTGCCAGCAGCTTTGTTTCCGGGAACTACATTCAGTACTTC.

The V gene is TRBV7-8, the J gene TRBJ2-5; possibly TRBD1 for D (5 bases). CDR3 size: 14 residues. Germline V CDR1 and CDR2: SGHVS, FQNEAQ. Between the trimmed V and J ends, which lost 5 bases and 6 bases, there was a span of 16 bases. The CDR3 protein is CASSPLGAGKTQYF. Here the CDR3 DNA reads TGTGCCAGCAGCCCCTTAGGGGCCGGAAAGACCCAGTACTTC.

This clone appeared a few times. The chain links TRBV19 to TRBJ2-5; possibly TRBD2 for D (5 bases). Germline V lookup: CDR1 LNHDA, CDR2 SQIVND (reference sequence). There are 14 residues in the CDR3. V lost 3 bases to trimming and J lost 5 bases, with 13 bases between them. This chain's CDR3 is CASSMDGRGETQYF. The CDR3 bases are TGTGCCAGTAGTATGGACGGACGAGGGGAGACCCAGTACTTC.

Only a few counts were recorded for this clone. The chain carries TRBV7-2 and TRBJ2-3, with 7 bases matching TRBD2. The junction had 6 bases not matched to a gene; V was cut back by 1 base and J by 5 bases. Germline-derived CDR1 and CDR2 are SGHTA and FQGNSA. CDR3 length: 15 residues. Written as DNA, the CDR3 is TGTGCCAGCAGCTTAGTGCGGGAGTTGGGAGATACGCAGTATTTT. Translating it yields CASSLVRELGDTQYF.

J is TRBJ1-2 and V is TRBV5-4, with 8 bases identical to TRBD1. The CDR3 contains 18 residues. Germline V lookup: CDR1 SGHNT, CDR2 YYREEE (reference sequence). With V trimmed by 4 bases and J by 4 bases, 18 bases remained unmatched. Here the CDR3 DNA reads TGTGCCAGCAGCGGAATTGGCGGACAGGGACCTCTCGGCTATGGCTACACCTTC. Protein: CASSGIGGQGPLGYGYTF.

V is TRBV7-3 and J is TRBJ2-1; TRBD1 matches 7 bases. Unmatched junction bases numbered 7, after V lost 9 bases and J lost 2 bases. CDR1 and CDR2 from the germline V gene are SGHTA and FQGTGA. The CDR3 runs to 14 residues. The CDR3 nucleotides are TGTGCCAGTAGACCGGGACAGACCTACAATGAGCAGTTCTTC. Protein sequence: CASRPGQTYNEQFF. Using reference TRBV7-3 and TRBJ2-1 for the parts outside the CDR3, the full variable domain is GAGVSQTPSNKVTEKGKYVELRCDPISGHTALYWYRQSLGQGPEFLIYFQGTGAADDSGLPNDRFFAVRPEGSVSTLKIQRTERGDSAVYLCASRPGQTYNEQFFGPGTRLTVL.

V gene TRBV7-2 combines with J gene TRBJ2-5; TRBD2 might be the D (5 bases). V lost 1 base and J 5 bases, leaving 14 bases between the germline ends. The CDR3 has 15 residues. Germline V CDR1 and CDR2: SGHTA, FQGNSA. The chain's CDR3 is CASSLEGRGFETQYF. CDR3 DNA sequence: TGTGCCAGCAGCTTAGAAGGTCGAGGGTTTGAGACCCAGTACTTC.

This clone was found many times. This chain links TRBV25-1 with TRBJ1-6, with a tentative D call TRBD1 (6 bases). The germline V gene encodes CDR1 MGHDK and CDR2 SYGVNS. V was pared by 4 bases and J by 8 bases, with 6 bases between. CDR3 size: 12 residues. In DNA, the CDR3 is TGTGCCAGCAGTGGGGGGCATTCACCCCTCCACTTT. This translates into CASSGGHSPLHF.

V is TRBV7-2 and J is TRBJ2-2; 9 nucleotides agree with TRBD1. Looked up from germline, CDR1 is SGHTA and CDR2 is FQGNSA. J lost 2 bases, V lost 5 bases, and 9 bases had no gene match. The CDR3 covers 17 residues. The CDR3: CASSLHRDRVNTGELFF. Written as DNA, the CDR3 is TGTGCCAGCAGCCTTCACCGGGACAGGGTAAACACCGGGGAGCTGTTTTTT.

A few counts support this clone. The chain couples TRBV27 to TRBJ1-4; the D is unclear. The CDR3 contains 11 residues. The V gene's germline CDR1 is MNHEY and CDR2 SMNVEV (reference sequence). V was clipped by 9 bases and J by 10 bases, with 12 bases between them. CDR3 region: CARNRVLKLFF. The CDR3, as DNA: TGTGCCAGGAATCGGGTACTAAAACTGTTTTTT.

This clone was recorded a few times. The V call is TRBV7-2, the J call TRBJ1-5; 8 positions match TRBD1. The CDR3 is 15 amino acids. V was clipped by 5 bases and J by 2 bases; unmatched bases: 5. Germline V gene lookup returns CDR1 SGHTA and CDR2 FQGNSA. The CDR3: CASSMDRVGNQPQHF. The CDR3 nucleotides read TGTGCCAGCAGCATGGACAGGGTTGGCAATCAGCCCCAGCATTTT.

Only a few counts were recorded for this clone. This chain uses TRBV6-1 with TRBJ1-2, with D possibly TRBD1 on 6 matching bases. Trimming stripped 7 bases from V and 2 bases from J, with 17 bases between. The CDR3 runs to 15 residues. From germline, CDR1 is MNHNS and CDR2 SASEGT. The CDR3 is CASKVVMDRNYGYTF. The CDR3 region has the DNA TGTGCCAGCAAGGTCGTAATGGACAGAAACTATGGCTACACCTTC.

This clone has more than one count but fewer than ten. This chain links TRBV15 with TRBJ2-3; D remains ambiguous. V was trimmed by 0 bases and J by 0 bases, leaving 4 bases between them. The CDR3 has 14 amino acids. In germline, CDR1 is LNHNV, CDR2 YYDKDF (reference sequence). CDR3 sequence: CATSRDQSTDTQYF. CDR3 nucleotides: TGTGCCACCAGCAGAGATCAGAGCACAGATACGCAGTATTTT. Full variable domain (remainder filled in from reference TRBV15 and TRBJ2-3): DAMVIQNPRYQVTQFGKPVTLSCSQTLNHNVMYWYQQKSSQAPKLLFHYYDKDFNNEADTPDNFQSRRPNTSFCFLDIRSPGLGDTAMYLCATSRDQSTDTQYFGPGTRLTVL.

This clone occurred many times. The chain combines TRBV7-2 with TRBJ2-1; the match to TRBD2 covers 8 bases. J lost 4 bases, V lost 5 bases, and 7 bases had no gene match. Looked up from germline, CDR1 is SGHTA and CDR2 is FQGNSA. The CDR3 runs 15 residues. DNA of the CDR3: TGTGCCAGCAGCCCCCACGGGGGGGCATACAATGAGCAGTTCTTC. It yields the protein CASSPHGGAYNEQFF.

The J gene is TRBJ2-7, the V gene TRBV30, with 15 bases that match TRBD2. From germline, CDR1 is GTSNPN and CDR2 SVGIG (reference sequence). The CDR3 is made up of 15 amino acids. V shed 3 bases, J shed 11 bases, and the junction held 11 bases outside the gene matches. The CDR3 DNA is TGTGCCTGGAGGGAATCCGGACTAGCGGGGGGGCTGGAGTACTTC. Translating it yields CAWRESGLAGGLEYF.

The CDR3 nucleotides are TGTGCCAGCACCCTTAGGACAGGGATTGCAGAGACCCAGTACTTC. Amino acid sequence: CASTLRTGIAETQYF. The V call is TRBV7-2, the J call TRBJ2-5, with TRBD1 matching 8 bases. CDR3 length: 15 residues. The V gene end was trimmed by 7 bases and the J gene end by 4 bases; junction bases not matched to a gene: 11. The germline CDR1 and CDR2 sequences are SGHTA and FQGNSA.

The gene calls are TRBV9 and TRBJ2-3; D remains ambiguous. The germline V and J ends were trimmed by 4 bases and 4 bases, with 16 bases remaining between them. The germline V gene has CDR1 SGDLS and CDR2 YYNGEE. The CDR3 loop spans 15 amino acids. This CDR3 reads CASSPGPRTPDTQYF. The CDR3 bases are TGTGCCAGCAGCCCTGGCCCTAGAACTCCAGATACGCAGTATTTT.

The V and J genes are TRBV5-1 and TRBJ2-5, with D maybe TRBD2 (5 bases). Trimming cost V 3 bases and J 3 bases, with 15 bases left between them. This CDR3 has 15 amino acids. Germline CDR1 and CDR2: SGHRS and YFSETQ. The CDR3 sequence: CASSSDGLREETQYF. The CDR3 nucleotides are TGCGCCAGCAGCTCGGACGGACTTAGGGAAGAGACCCAGTACTTC. The entire variable domain, with the rest obtained from reference TRBV5-1 and TRBJ2-5, is as follows: KAGVTQTPRYLIKTRGQQVTLSCSPISGHRSVSWYQQTPGQGLQFLFEYFSETQRNKGNFPGRFSGRQFSNSRSEMNVSTLELGDSALYLCASSSDGLREETQYFGPGTRLLVL.

Here the CDR3 reads CASTSGQGTDTQYF. The CDR3 DNA reads as TGTGCCAGCACCTCGGGACAGGGGACAGATACGCAGTATTTT. This chain connects TRBV27 to TRBJ2-3; TRBD1 matches 10 bases. The CDR3 runs to 14 residues. Trimming cost V 7 bases and J 3 bases; bases outside gene matches: 4. CDR1 MNHEY and CDR2 SMNVEV come from the germline V gene (reference sequence).

At least ten counts were recorded for this clone. The chain combines TRBV10-3 with TRBJ2-2, with D maybe TRBD1 (6 bases). V was cut by 4 bases and J by 2 bases, with 11 bases left in between. Germline lookup yields CDR1 ENHRY and CDR2 SYGVKD. The CDR3 consists of 15 residues. This CDR3 is CAISVRTDNTGELFF. CDR3 bases: TGTGCCATCAGTGTCCGGACAGACAACACCGGGGAGCTGTTTTTT.

This clone occurred a few times. The chain recombines TRBV10-3 with TRBJ2-3; 9 nucleotides line up with TRBD1. CDR3 length: 15 residues. V shed 9 bases, J shed 2 bases, and the junction held 9 bases outside the gene matches. CDR1 and CDR2 (germline): ENHRY, SYGVKD. The CDR3 DNA sequence: TGTGCCATGAGCCGACAGGGGGATTTCACAGATACGCAGTATTTT. It yields the protein CAMSRQGDFTDTQYF.

There are a few counts of this clone. CDR3 bases: TGTGCCAGCGGCCTAGACAGATACGAGCAGTACTTC. It is translated as CASGLDRYEQYF. The rearrangement links TRBV5-6 to TRBJ2-7; the D gene is possibly TRBD1 (5 bases). The CDR3 is 12 amino acids. Trimming stripped 7 bases from V and 4 bases from J, with 12 bases between. Germline assignment: CDR1 SGHDT and CDR2 YYEEEE.

This clone was seen repeatedly, ten times or more. The CDR3: CAWSAQDRGREQYF. CDR3 bases: TGTGCCTGGAGTGCCCAAGACAGGGGGCGAGAGCAGTACTTC. The V and J genes are TRBV30 and TRBJ2-7; 10 bases line up with TRBD1. The V segment lost 1 base and the J segment 7 bases; nucleotides outside the gene matches: 7. This CDR3 region has 14 residues. Germline values: CDR1 GTSNPN, CDR2 SVGIG (reference sequence). The full variable domain, completed using reference TRBV30 and TRBJ2-7, is SQTIHQWPATLVQPVGSPLSLECTVEGTSNPNLYWYRQAAGRGLQLLFYSVGIGQISSEVPQNLSASRPQDRQFILSSKKLLLSDSGFYLCAWSAQDRGREQYFGPGTRLTVT.

J is TRBJ2-3 and V is TRBV7-2, with D possibly TRBD2 on 6 matching bases. Germline CDR1 reads SGHTA; CDR2 reads FQGNSA. The CDR3 spans 15 residues. The germline V and J ends were trimmed by 1 base and 2 bases, with 10 bases remaining between them. The CDR3 loop reads CASSLGGLFTDTQYF. CDR3 coding DNA: TGTGCCAGCAGCTTAGGGGGACTGTTCACAGATACGCAGTATTTT.

This clone was observed a handful of times. CDR3 nucleotide sequence: TGTGCCAGTCAGGGGGACCGGAATTCACCCCTCCACTTT. Translating it yields CASQGDRNSPLHF. V is TRBV19 and J is TRBJ1-6, with TRBD1 matching 7 bases. Germline loops: CDR1 LNHDA, CDR2 SQIVND (reference sequence). There are 13 residues in the CDR3. With 8 bases clipped from V and 7 bases from J, the junction kept 5 bases outside the gene matches.

The chain recombines TRBV7-8 with TRBJ1-2; D is unclear. The CDR3 contains 15 residues. Trimming took off 1 base at V and 7 bases at J, with 16 bases between the two ends. From germline, CDR1 is SGHVS and CDR2 FQNEAQ. The CDR3 region is CASSLDLIGSGGYTF. CDR3 bases: TGTGCCAGCAGCTTAGATCTTATCGGGTCCGGTGGCTACACCTTC.

Many counts were recorded for this clone. DNA for the CDR3: TGTGCCAGCAGCTTCGACCTCACGGGTGGGGCCAACGTCCTGACTTTC. This codes for CASSFDLTGGANVLTF. The chain has TRBV11-1 and TRBJ2-6; unclear D gene. V was trimmed by 3 bases and J by 3 bases, leaving 12 bases between them. Germline CDR1 reads SGHAT; CDR2 reads FQDESV (reference sequence). CDR3 size: 16 residues.

This chain uses TRBV30 with TRBJ2-3, with 7 bases aligning to TRBD2. CDR3 length: 15 residues. The V and J ends lost 3 bases and 6 bases, in that order; junction bases with no gene match: 12. The germline V gene has CDR1 GTSNPN and CDR2 SVGIG (reference sequence). The CDR3: CAWSLPRRGVDTQYF. The CDR3 nucleotides read TGTGCCTGGAGCCTCCCTAGACGGGGGGTCGATACGCAGTATTTT. Full variable domain (missing parts from reference TRBV30 and TRBJ2-3): SQTIHQWPATLVQPVGSPLSLECTVEGTSNPNLYWYRQAAGRGLQLLFYSVGIGQISSEVPQNLSASRPQDRQFILSSKKLLLSDSGFYLCAWSLPRRGVDTQYFGPGTRLTVL.

This clone has ten or more counts. The CDR3 reads CASSWREYSYEQYF. CDR3 DNA sequence: TGTGCCAGCAGCTGGAGGGAGTATTCCTACGAGCAGTACTTC. The J gene is TRBJ2-7, the V gene TRBV7-9; possibly TRBD2 for D (6 bases). Between the trimmed V and J ends, which lost 4 bases and 1 base, there was a span of 11 bases. The CDR3 contains 14 residues. Germline lookup yields CDR1 SEHNR and CDR2 FQNEAQ (reference sequence). Complete variable domain (other parts from reference TRBV7-9 and TRBJ2-7): DTGVSQNPRHKITKRGQNVTFRCDPISEHNRLYWYRQTLGQGPEFLTYFQNEAQLEKSRLLSDRFSAERPKGSFSTLEIQRTEQGDSAMYLCASSWREYSYEQYFGPGTRLTVT.

The chain carries TRBV19 and TRBJ1-4, with D tentatively TRBD1 (6 bases). Looked up from germline, CDR1 is LNHDA and CDR2 is SQIVND (reference sequence). The CDR3 runs 15 residues. V was shortened by 4 bases and J by 7 bases, with 16 bases between the two germline ends. In nucleotides, the CDR3 is TGTGCCAGTAGTACGTCGCTCGGGGGGCGTGAAAAACTGTTTTTT. This sequence encodes CASSTSLGGREKLFF.